The clone carrying this T cell receptor (beta chain) occurred many times. Its cognate antigen is unknown. Researchers built TCR beta libraries using quantitative 5'-RACE with molecular barcodes. TCRdb reanalysed the 5' RACE reads using MiXCR and keeps one entry per CDR3 protein. In the table there are around 30,000 distinct CDR3 sequences, around 5.2% of which are singletons. CDR3 length: 15 amino acids. Trimming took 0 bases from V and 0 from J, leaving 6 bases between them. CDR1 SGDLS and CDR2 YYNGEE come from the germline V gene. The data belong to a study of CD8 T cells in ankylosing spondylitis. General study points: In reactive arthritis synovial fluid and blood, some motif variants had been reported before. Made up of 7 to 9 highly homologous variants, a TCR beta motif appeared characteristic of ankylosing spondylitis blood. Reportedly, matched ankylosing spondylitis synovial fluid was significantly enriched for disease-linked clones.

The receptor's source is a female donor with ankylosing spondylitis or in good health (not recorded which). Specimen: blood, either unsorted or a sorted T cell fraction (not recorded which). This chain joins TRBV9 and TRBJ2-2; D gene uncertain. The CDR3, as DNA: TGTGCCAGCAGCGTAGTCGAACCGAACACCGGGGAGCTGTTTTTT. Protein sequence: CASSVVEPNTGELFF.